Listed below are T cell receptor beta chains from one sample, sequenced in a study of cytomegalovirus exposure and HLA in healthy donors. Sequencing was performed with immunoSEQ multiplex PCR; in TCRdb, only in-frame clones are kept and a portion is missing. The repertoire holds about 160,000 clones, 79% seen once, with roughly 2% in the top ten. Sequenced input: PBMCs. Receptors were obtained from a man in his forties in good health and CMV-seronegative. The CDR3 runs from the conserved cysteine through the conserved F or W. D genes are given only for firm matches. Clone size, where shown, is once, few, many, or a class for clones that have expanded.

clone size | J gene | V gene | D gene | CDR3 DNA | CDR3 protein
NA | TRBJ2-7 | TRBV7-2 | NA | TGTGCCAGCAGCCCGGAGGGGGGGGAGGCCTACGAGCAGTACTTC | CASSPEGGEAYEQYF
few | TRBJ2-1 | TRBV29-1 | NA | TGCAGCGCTAGGGAGACCGCCTACAATGAGCAGTTCTTC | CSARETAYNEQFF
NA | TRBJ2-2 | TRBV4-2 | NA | TGTGCCAGCAGCCAAGGGAGCTGGAGCTTCGATCCTTACACCGGGGAGCTGTTTTTT | CASSQGSWSFDPYTGELFF
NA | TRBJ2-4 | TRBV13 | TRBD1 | TGTGCCAGCAGCCTCCGAAGTGTCAGGGACAGTCAGTACTTC | CASSLRSVRDSQYF
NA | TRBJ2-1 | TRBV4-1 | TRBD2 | TGCGCCAGCAGCCAAGTCAGACTAGCGGGGTGGAATGAGCAGTTCTTC | CASSQVRLAGWNEQFF
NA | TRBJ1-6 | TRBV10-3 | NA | TGTGCCATCGGCCGTGGCGGGGACGCCGGGTCACCCCTCCACTTT | CAIGRGGDAGSPLHF
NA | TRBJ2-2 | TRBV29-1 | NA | TGCAGCGTTCTAAGACTAGGATCCACCGGGGAGCTGTTTTTT | CSVLRLGSTGELFF
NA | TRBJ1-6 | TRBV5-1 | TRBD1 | TGCGCCAGCAGAGGACCGGGACAGGGGTCTCTACCCCTCCACTTT | CASRGPGQGSLPLHF
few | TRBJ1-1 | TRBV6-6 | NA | TGTGCCAGCAGTTACGGAAGGGCAGGGGACACTGAAGCTTTCTTT | CASSYGRAGDTEAFF
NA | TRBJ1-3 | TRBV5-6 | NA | TGTGCCAGCAGCTTGGGCAGGCATGGAAACACCATATATTTT | CASSLGRHGNTIYF
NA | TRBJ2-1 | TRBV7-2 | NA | TGTGCCAGCAGCTTAGTCTATGAGCAGTTCTTC | CASSLVYEQFF
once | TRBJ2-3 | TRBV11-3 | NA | TGTGCCAGCAGCTTAACCGCTATAGATACGCAGTATTTT | CASSLTAIDTQYF
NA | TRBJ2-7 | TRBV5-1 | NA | TGCGCCAGCAGACCGACAATCAGCTCCTACGAGCAGTACTTC | CASRPTISSYEQYF
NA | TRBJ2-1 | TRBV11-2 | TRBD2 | TGTGCCAGCAGCCCGAGCGGGAGGGCCAATGAGCAGTTCTTC | CASSPSGRANEQFF
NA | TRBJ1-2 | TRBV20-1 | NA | TGCAGTGCTAGGGTAGTAGGCTACACCTTC | CSARVVGYTF
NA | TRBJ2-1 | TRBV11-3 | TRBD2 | TGTGCCAGCAGCTTAAGCGGGAGGTATAATGAGCAGTTCTTC | CASSLSGRYNEQFF
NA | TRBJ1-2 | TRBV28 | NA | TGTGCCAGCAGTTCCTCCAGGGGTTTTAGCTTCTATGGCTACACCTTC | CASSSSRGFSFYGYTF
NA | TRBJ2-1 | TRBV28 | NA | TGTGCCAGCAGTTTTAGCGGAGAAATCCACAATGAGCAGTTCTTC | CASSFSGEIHNEQFF
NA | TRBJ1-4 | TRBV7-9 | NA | TGTGCCAGCAGCTTGTCCGGTAATGAAAAACTGTTTTTT | CASSLSGNEKLFF
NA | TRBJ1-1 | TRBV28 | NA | TGTGCCAGCAGTTTTGCACCACCGAGCACTGAAGCTTTCTTT | CASSFAPPSTEAFF
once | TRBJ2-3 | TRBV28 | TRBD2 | TGTGCCAGCAGTGACCCCGGACTAGCGGCAGATACGCAGTATTTT | CASSDPGLAADTQYF
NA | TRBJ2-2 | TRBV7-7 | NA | TGTGCTAGCAGCCCCACCACAGCCACCACATCCAACACCGGGGAGCTGTTTTTT | CASSPTTATTSNTGELFF
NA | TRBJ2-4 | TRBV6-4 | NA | TGTGCCGGGTCTAAGAGCAGGGCGACCAAAAACATTCAGTACTTC | CAGSKSRATKNIQYF
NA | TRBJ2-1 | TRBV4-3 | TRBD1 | TGCGCCAGCAGCCTCCTGACAGGGGAACATGAGCAGTTCTTC | CASSLLTGEHEQFF
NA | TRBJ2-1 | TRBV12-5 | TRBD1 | TGTGCTAGTGCAATATCGACAGGGCGATCCTACAATGAGCAGTTCTTC | CASAISTGRSYNEQFF
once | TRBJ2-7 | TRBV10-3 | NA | TGTGCCACCACAGGGTTGCACGAGCAGTACTTC | CATTGLHEQYF
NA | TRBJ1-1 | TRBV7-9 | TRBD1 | TGTTCCAGCAGCGCGGGGACAGGGGTGGATGCTTTCTTT | CSSSAGTGVDAFF
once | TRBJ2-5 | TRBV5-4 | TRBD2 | TGTGCCAGCAGCTTAGACGTCACGGGAGGGGAGGGAGAGACCCAGTACTTC | CASSLDVTGGEGETQYF
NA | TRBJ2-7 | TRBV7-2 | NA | TGTGCCAGCAGCTTTTTGGGCACTCTCTACGAGCAGTACTTC | CASSFLGTLYEQYF